Listed below are T cell receptor beta chains from one sample, sequenced in a study of PD-L1 blockade in urothelial cancer. The repertoire was sequenced with immunoSEQ multiplex PCR; TCRdb's copy has only in-frame clones and lacks some. Of 30,000 or so clones detected, 80% to 85% appear once; the ten largest clones hold approximately 2%. The sequencing used PBMCs, collected around atezolizumab (anti-PD-L1) treatment. These TCRs come from a man aged 45-60 years with urothelial cancer. The CDR3 runs from the conserved cysteine through the conserved F or W. D genes are given only for firm matches. Only part of the rows carry a size: once, few, many, or a class if the clone is expanded.

J: TRBJ2-3; V: TRBV11-3; size: .; D: TRBD1; DNA: TGTGCCAGCAGCTTGGGACAGAACACAGATACGCAGTATTTT; CDR3: CASSLGQNTDTQYF
J: TRBJ1-1; V: TRBV2; size: .; D: TRBD1; DNA: TGTGCCAGCAGCCAACAGGGGGCTCGAACTGAAGCTTTCTTT; CDR3: CASSQQGARTEAFF
J: TRBJ1-2; V: TRBV2; size: few; D: .; DNA: TGTGCCAGCAGTGAACGGGGTATTGAGGGCTACACCTTC; CDR3: CASSERGIEGYTF
J: TRBJ1-5; V: TRBV4-1; size: .; D: .; DNA: TGCGCCAGCAGCCAAGGGGCAGGGATGGGGTATTGGTATAGCAATCAGCCCCAGCATTTT; CDR3: CASSQGAGMGYWYSNQPQHF
J: TRBJ2-3; V: TRBV19; size: .; D: TRBD1; DNA: TGTGCCAGTAGTATAACGTTACAGGGGCCAGGCACAGATACGCAGTATTTT; CDR3: CASSITLQGPGTDTQYF
J: TRBJ2-5; V: TRBV25-1; size: .; D: .; DNA: TGTGCCAGCAGTGAAAGATCGACAGCCCGACAAGAGACCCAGTACTTC; CDR3: CASSERSTARQETQYF
J: TRBJ1-3; V: TRBV18; size: .; D: TRBD1; DNA: TGTGCCAGCTCACCTTTAATTCCGGGACAGGGCTCTGGAAACACCATATATTTT; CDR3: CASSPLIPGQGSGNTIYF
J: TRBJ2-7; V: TRBV29-1; size: .; D: .; DNA: TGCAGCGCCCTTGGGCAGAGCTCCTACGAGCAGTACTTC; CDR3: CSALGQSSYEQYF
J: TRBJ1-2; V: TRBV29-1; size: .; D: .; DNA: TGCAGCGCCGAGGGGGACACCTCTGGCTACACCTTC; CDR3: CSAEGDTSGYTF
J: TRBJ2-3; V: TRBV2; size: .; D: .; DNA: TGTGCCAGCAGTTCACAGGGGGGGAGCACAGATACGCAGTATTTT; CDR3: CASSSQGGSTDTQYF